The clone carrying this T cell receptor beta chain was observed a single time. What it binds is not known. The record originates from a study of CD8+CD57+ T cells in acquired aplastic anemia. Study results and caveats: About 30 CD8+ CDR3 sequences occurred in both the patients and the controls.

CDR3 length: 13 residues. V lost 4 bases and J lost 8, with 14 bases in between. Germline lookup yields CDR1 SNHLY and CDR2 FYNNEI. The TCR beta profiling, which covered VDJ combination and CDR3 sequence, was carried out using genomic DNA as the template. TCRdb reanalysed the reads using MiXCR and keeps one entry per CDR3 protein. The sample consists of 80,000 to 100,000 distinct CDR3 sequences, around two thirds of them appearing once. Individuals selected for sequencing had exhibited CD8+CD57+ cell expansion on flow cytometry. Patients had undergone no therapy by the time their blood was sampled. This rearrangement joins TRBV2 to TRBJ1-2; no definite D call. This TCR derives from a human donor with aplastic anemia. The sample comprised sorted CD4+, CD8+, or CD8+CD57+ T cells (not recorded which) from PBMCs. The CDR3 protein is CASSVRPLEGYTF. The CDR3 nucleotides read TGTGCCAGCAGTGTGAGACCCCTGGAAGGCTACACCTTC.